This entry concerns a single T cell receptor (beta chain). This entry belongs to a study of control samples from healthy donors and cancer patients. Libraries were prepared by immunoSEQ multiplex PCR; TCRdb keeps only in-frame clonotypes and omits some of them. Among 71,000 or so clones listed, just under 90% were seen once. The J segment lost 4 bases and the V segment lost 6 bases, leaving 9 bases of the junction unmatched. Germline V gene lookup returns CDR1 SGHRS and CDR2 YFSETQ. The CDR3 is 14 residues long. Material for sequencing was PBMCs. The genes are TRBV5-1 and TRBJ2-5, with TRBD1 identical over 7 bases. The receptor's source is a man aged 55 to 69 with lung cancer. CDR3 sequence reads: CASKGQQSLETQYF. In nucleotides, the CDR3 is TGCGCCAGCAAGGGACAGCAATCGCTAGAGACCCAGTACTTC.